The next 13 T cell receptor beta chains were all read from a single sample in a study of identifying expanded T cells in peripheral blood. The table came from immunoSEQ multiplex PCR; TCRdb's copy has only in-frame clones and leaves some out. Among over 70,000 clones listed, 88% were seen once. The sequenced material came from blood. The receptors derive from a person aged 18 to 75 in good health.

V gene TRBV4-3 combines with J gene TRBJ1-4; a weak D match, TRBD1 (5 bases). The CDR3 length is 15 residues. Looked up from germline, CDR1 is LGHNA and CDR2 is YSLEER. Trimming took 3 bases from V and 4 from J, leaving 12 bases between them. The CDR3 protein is CASSHAGTVNEKLFF. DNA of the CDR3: TGCGCCAGCAGCCATGCCGGGACCGTTAATGAAAAACTGTTTTTT.

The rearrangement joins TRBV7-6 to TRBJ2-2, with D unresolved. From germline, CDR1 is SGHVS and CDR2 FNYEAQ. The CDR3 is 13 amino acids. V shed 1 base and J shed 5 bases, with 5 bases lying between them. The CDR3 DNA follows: TGTGCCAGCAGCTTAGAGGGTACCGGGGAGCTGTTTTTT. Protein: CASSLEGTGELFF.

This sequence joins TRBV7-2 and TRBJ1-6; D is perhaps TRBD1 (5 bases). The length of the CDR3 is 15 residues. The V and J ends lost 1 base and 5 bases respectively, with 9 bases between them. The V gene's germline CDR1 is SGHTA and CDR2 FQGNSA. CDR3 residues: CASSLDRRNNSPLHF. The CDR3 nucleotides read TGTGCCAGCAGCTTAGACAGGAGAAATAATTCACCCCTCCACTTT.

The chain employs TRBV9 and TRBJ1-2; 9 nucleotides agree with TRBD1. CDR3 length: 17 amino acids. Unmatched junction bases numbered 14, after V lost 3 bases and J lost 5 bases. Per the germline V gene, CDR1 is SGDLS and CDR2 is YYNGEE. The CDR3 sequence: CASSGEGTGYGDYGYTF. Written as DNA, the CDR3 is TGTGCCAGCAGCGGAGAAGGGACAGGGTATGGGGATTATGGCTACACCTTC.

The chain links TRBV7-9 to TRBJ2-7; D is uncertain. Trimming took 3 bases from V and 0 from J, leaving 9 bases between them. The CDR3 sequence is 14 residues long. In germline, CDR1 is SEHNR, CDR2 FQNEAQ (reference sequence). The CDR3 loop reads CASSFSGSSYEQYF. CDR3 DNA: TGTGCCAGCAGCTTTTCCGGGTCCTCCTACGAGCAGTACTTC.

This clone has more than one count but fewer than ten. This chain's CDR3 is CSAWRGRGYTF. The CDR3 DNA reads TGCAGTGCCTGGAGGGGACGGGGCTACACCTTC. The genes are TRBV20-1 and TRBJ1-2, with D perhaps TRBD1 (5 bases). The CDR3 is made up of 11 amino acids. With 6 bases removed from V and 8 bases from J, the gap between germline ends came to 13 bases. The germline CDR1 and CDR2 sequences are DFQATT and SNEGSKA (reference sequence).

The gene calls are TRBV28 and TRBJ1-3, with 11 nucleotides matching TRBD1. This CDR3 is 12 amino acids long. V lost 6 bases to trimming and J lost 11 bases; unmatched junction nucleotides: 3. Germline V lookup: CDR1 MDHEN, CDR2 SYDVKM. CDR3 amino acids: CASRDRGQAIYF. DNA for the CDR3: TGTGCCAGCAGGGACAGGGGGCAAGCCATATATTTT.

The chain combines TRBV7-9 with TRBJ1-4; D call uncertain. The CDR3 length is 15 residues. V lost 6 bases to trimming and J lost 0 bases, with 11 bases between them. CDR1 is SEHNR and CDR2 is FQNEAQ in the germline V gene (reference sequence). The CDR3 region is CASSSMTTTNEKLFF. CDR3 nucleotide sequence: TGTGCCAGCAGTTCAATGACAACAACTAATGAAAAACTGTTTTTT. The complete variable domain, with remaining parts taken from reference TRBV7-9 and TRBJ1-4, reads DTGVSQNPRHKITKRGQNVTFRCDPISEHNRLYWYRQTLGQGPEFLTYFQNEAQLEKSRLLSDRFSAERPKGSFSTLEIQRTEQGDSAMYLCASSSMTTTNEKLFFGSGTQLSVL.

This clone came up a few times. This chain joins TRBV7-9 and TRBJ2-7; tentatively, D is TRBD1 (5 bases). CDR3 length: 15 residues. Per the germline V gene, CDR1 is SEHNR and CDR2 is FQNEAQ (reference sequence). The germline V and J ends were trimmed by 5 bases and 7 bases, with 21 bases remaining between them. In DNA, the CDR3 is TGTGCCAGCAGCCCACGCGCGGAACTTTCAGGGGAGCAGTACTTC. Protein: CASSPRAELSGEQYF.

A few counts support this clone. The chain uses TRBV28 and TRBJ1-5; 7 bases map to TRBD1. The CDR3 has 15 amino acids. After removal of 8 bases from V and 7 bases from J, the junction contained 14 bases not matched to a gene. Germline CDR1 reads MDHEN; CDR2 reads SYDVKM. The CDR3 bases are TGTGCCAGCGGTATTATGAAGGGGGCTCTGCAGCCCCAGCATTTT. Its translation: CASGIMKGALQPQHF.

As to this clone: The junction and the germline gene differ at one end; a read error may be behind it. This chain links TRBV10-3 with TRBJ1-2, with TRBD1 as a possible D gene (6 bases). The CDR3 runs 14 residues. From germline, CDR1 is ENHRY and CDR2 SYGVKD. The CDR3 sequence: CAIRGSFQGLADAF. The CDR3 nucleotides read TGTGCCATCAGGGGTTCCTTTCAGGGGTTGGCAGATGCCTTC.

This CDR3 is CASSVLGTGYGYTF. In nucleotides, the CDR3 is TGTGCCAGCAGCGTGTTAGGGACAGGCTATGGCTACACCTTC. V and J are TRBV5-4 and TRBJ1-2; 8 nucleotides line up with TRBD1. After removal of 4 bases from V and 4 bases from J, the junction contained 6 bases not matched to a gene. CDR3 size: 14 residues. CDR1 and CDR2 (germline): SGHNT, YYREEE (reference sequence).

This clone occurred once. The CDR3 DNA follows: TGTGCCAGCAGCCAGCAAGGGGCTGGCTTCACAGATACGCAGTATTTT. It yields the protein CASSQQGAGFTDTQYF. This chain uses TRBV4-2 with TRBJ2-3, with D possibly being TRBD1 (5 bases). V was trimmed by 3 bases and J by 2 bases, leaving 15 bases between them. The CDR3 loop spans 16 amino acids. Germline CDR1 reads LGHNA; CDR2 reads YNFKEQ.